The clone carrying this T cell receptor (beta chain) was seen a few times. These data are taken from a study of PD-L1 blockade in urothelial cancer. Study in general: The patients had undergone anywhere from 0 to 3 prior chemotherapy regimens. Analysis of the blood was performed 3 weeks (second dose) and 6 weeks after treatment start.

Pretreatment and on-treatment samples were taken, numbering 1 to 8 per patient. Assay: immunoSEQ multiplex PCR; the TCRdb copy retains only in-frame clones and omits some. The sample lists approximately 70,000 clones, approximately 88% occurring once. J gave up 2 bases and V 8 bases, and 2 bases lay outside the gene matches. The CDR3 has 13 residues. From germline, CDR1 is MNHEY and CDR2 SMNVEV (reference sequence). The clonotype originates from a man aged 60 to 69 with urothelial cancer. The chain uses TRBV27 and TRBJ1-2; 10 nucleotides agree with TRBD1. This material consisted of PBMCs, taken around atezolizumab (anti-PD-L1) treatment. The CDR3 protein is CASLGQGNYGYTF. As DNA, the CDR3 is TGTGCCAGCTTGGGACAGGGGAACTATGGCTACACCTTC.